This entry lists 23 T cell receptor beta chains sequenced from one sample in a study of technical replicates of blood from several donors. Sequencing was performed with immunoSEQ multiplex PCR; in TCRdb, only in-frame clones are kept and a portion is missing. This table has 85,000 to 100,000 clones, 95% appearing once. Sequences were obtained from T cells isolated from PBMCs. These receptors all come from a human donor in good health.

The chain uses TRBV2 and TRBJ2-1, with TRBD1 as a possible D gene (6 bases). CDR1 and CDR2 (germline): SNHLY, FYNNEI. The V end was cut by 4 bases, the J end by 5 bases, with 9 bases between. This CDR3 has 13 amino acids. The CDR3 DNA reads as TGTGCCAGCAGTGTTCAGGGGAACAATGAGCAGTTCTTC. Its translation: CASSVQGNNEQFF.

V usage is TRBV27 and J usage is TRBJ2-1; a possible D gene is TRBD2 (6 bases). Trimming cost V 3 bases and J 4 bases, with 13 bases left between them. Germline V gives CDR1 MNHEY, CDR2 SMNVEV (reference sequence). This CDR3 is 15 amino acids long. The DNA for the CDR3 is TGTGCCAGCAGTTTCTACGGGGGATATTACAATGAGCAGTTCTTC. Its translation is CASSFYGGYYNEQFF.

The V and J genes are TRBV7-9 and TRBJ2-1; 8 bases match TRBD2. The CDR3 is 12 residues long. CDR1 and CDR2 (germline): SEHNR, FQNEAQ (reference sequence). With 7 bases clipped from V and 14 bases from J, the junction kept 10 bases outside the gene matches. The CDR3 loop reads CASTFSSGYEFF. The CDR3 DNA is TGTGCCAGCACCTTTTCTAGCGGGTATGAGTTCTTC.

V is TRBV7-9 and J is TRBJ2-1; TRBD2 matches 10 bases. V was pared by 5 bases and J by 6 bases, with 7 bases of the junction left unmatched. This CDR3 has 15 residues. The germline V gene has CDR1 SEHNR and CDR2 FQNEAQ (reference sequence). DNA for the CDR3: TGTGCCAGCAGCCCGCAGCGGGAGGGCCCCAATGAGCAGTTCTTC. This encodes CASSPQREGPNEQFF.

This rearrangement joins TRBV2 to TRBJ2-7, with 10 bases matching TRBD2. This CDR3 comprises 14 residues. The J segment lost 5 bases and the V segment lost 6 bases, leaving 7 bases of the junction unmatched. Germline V gives CDR1 SNHLY, CDR2 FYNNEI. As DNA, the CDR3 is TGTGCCAGCAGGGGGACTAGCGCTAAGCACGAGCAGTACTTC. Residues: CASRGTSAKHEQYF.

This sequence joins TRBV19 and TRBJ2-7; 9 bases align to TRBD1. J gave up 0 bases and V 6 bases, and 6 bases lay outside the gene matches. This CDR3 contains 15 residues. Germline V gene data show CDR1 as LNHDA and CDR2 as SQIVND (reference sequence). CDR3 residues: CASSHGQGSSYEQYF. The CDR3 DNA is TGTGCCAGTAGCCACGGACAGGGGAGCTCCTACGAGCAGTACTTC. The whole variable domain, filled in from reference TRBV19 and TRBJ2-7, reads DGGITQSPKYLFRKEGQNVTLSCEQNLNHDAMYWYRQDPGQGLRLIYYSQIVNDFQKGDIAEGYSVSREKKESFPLTVTSAQKNPTAFYLCASSHGQGSSYEQYFGPGTRLTVT.

The genes are TRBV27 and TRBJ1-1; TRBD1 matches 9 bases. The germline V gene has CDR1 MNHEY and CDR2 SMNVEV (reference sequence). V shed 6 bases, J shed 5 bases, and the junction held 10 bases outside the gene matches. CDR3 length: 15 amino acids. The CDR3 reads CASSNRQGGFTEAFF. The CDR3 DNA sequence: TGTGCCAGCAGCAATCGACAGGGGGGTTTTACTGAAGCTTTCTTT.

The chain employs TRBV6-4 and TRBJ1-5; D not certain. This CDR3 has 15 amino acids. Germline assignment: CDR1 MRHNA and CDR2 SNTAGT. Trimming pared 8 bases from V and 1 base from J, leaving 15 bases between. CDR3 amino acids: CASLGVAPSNQPQHF. CDR3 bases: TGTGCCAGCCTTGGAGTAGCCCCGAGCAATCAGCCCCAGCATTTT.

The rearrangement uses TRBV11-3 and TRBJ1-2, with 7 bases that match TRBD1. The V segment lost 4 bases and the J segment 9 bases; nucleotides outside the gene matches: 5. From germline, CDR1 is SGHNT and CDR2 YENEEA. This CDR3 contains 12 residues. The CDR3 loop is CASSSSGGSYTF. The CDR3 DNA follows: TGTGCCAGCAGCTCTTCAGGGGGGAGCTACACCTTC. The variable domain in full, with the rest retrieved from reference TRBV11-3 and TRBJ1-2, is EAGVVQSPRYKIIEKKQPVAFWCNPISGHNTLYWYLQNLGQGPELLIRYENEEAVDDSQLPKDRFSAERLKGVDSTLKIQPAELGDSAVYLCASSSSGGSYTFGSGTRLTVV.

The chain carries TRBV7-6 and TRBJ2-3; 10 positions agree with TRBD1. The CDR3 is made up of 14 amino acids. Germline V CDR1 and CDR2: SGHVS, FNYEAQ. V dropped 5 bases and J dropped 4; count of bases not matched to a gene: 3. The CDR3 region is CASSRDRGADTQYF. CDR3 coding DNA: TGTGCCAGCAGCCGGGACAGGGGCGCAGATACGCAGTATTTT.

J is TRBJ1-4 and V is TRBV2; no clear D. The V gene's germline CDR1 is SNHLY and CDR2 FYNNEI. This CDR3 is built from 15 residues. V shed 0 bases and J shed 4 bases, with 9 bases lying between them. The CDR3: CASSEALRGNEKLFF. The DNA for the CDR3 is TGTGCCAGCAGTGAAGCGCTTCGAGGTAATGAAAAACTGTTTTTT.

This clone was counted a single time. This chain connects TRBV28 to TRBJ1-5; D may be TRBD1 (5 bases). Trimming shortened V by 7 bases and J by 7 bases, and 14 bases separated the two germline ends. This CDR3 region has 13 residues. The germline V gene encodes CDR1 MDHEN and CDR2 SYDVKM. The CDR3 reads CASTPPRGQPQHF. The CDR3 coding sequence is TGTGCCAGCACCCCACCAAGGGGACAGCCCCAGCATTTT.

The V and J genes are TRBV6-5 and TRBJ2-4, with 13 bases that match TRBD2. The CDR3 consists of 15 residues. V trimming: 4 bases; J trimming: 14 bases; junction bases outside the gene matches: 11. Germline values: CDR1 MNHEY, CDR2 SVGAGI. The CDR3 DNA sequence: TGTGCCAGCAGTTCGGCCTGGACTAGCGGGGGACTTAAGTACTTC. This codes for CASSSAWTSGGLKYF.

The J gene is TRBJ1-6, the V gene TRBV6-6; TRBD1 might be the D (5 bases). The V end was cut by 5 bases, the J end by 13 bases, with 24 bases between. CDR3 length: 16 residues. The germline CDR1 and CDR2 sequences are MNHNY and SVGAGI (reference sequence). For the CDR3, the DNA is TGTGCCAGCAGTCCTGGGATTGAAGACAGCCTCTCTCCCCTCCACTTT. Its translation: CASSPGIEDSLSPLHF.

The chain employs TRBV5-6 and TRBJ2-1; D possibly corresponds to TRBD1 (5 bases). CDR3 size: 13 residues. V lost 0 bases and J 4 bases, leaving 5 bases between the germline ends. CDR1 and CDR2 (germline): SGHDT, YYEEEE. This CDR3 reads CASSLGQYNEQFF. Here the CDR3 DNA reads TGTGCCAGCAGCTTGGGACAGTACAATGAGCAGTTCTTC.

This clone has a handful of counts. This chain connects TRBV2 to TRBJ1-1; tentatively, D is TRBD1 (5 bases). This CDR3 is built from 14 residues. V was cut by 3 bases and J by 0 bases, with 8 bases left in between. Germline V gene sequence: CDR1 SNHLY, CDR2 FYNNEI. The CDR3 DNA is TGTGCCAGCAGTGACGGGGGTATGAACACTGAAGCTTTCTTT. It codes for CASSDGGMNTEAFF.

The V and J genes are TRBV29-1 and TRBJ2-3; 9 nucleotides agree with TRBD1. Germline CDR1 is SQVTM and CDR2 is ANQGSEA. CDR3 length: 15 residues. The V and J ends lost 5 bases and 3 bases, in that order; junction bases with no gene match: 9. DNA for the CDR3: TGCAGCGTTTACAGGGGGCGTACCTCGACAGATACGCAGTATTTT. Translated: CSVYRGRTSTDTQYF.

The V and J genes are TRBV10-3 and TRBJ2-2, with TRBD2 identical over 7 bases. The germline gives CDR1 ENHRY, CDR2 SYGVKD. The junction had 10 bases not matched to a gene; V was cut back by 3 bases and J by 6 bases. This CDR3 contains 16 residues. Here the CDR3 DNA reads TGTGCCATCAGTGACCGTCACCGGGGGGATCCCGGGGAGCTGTTTTTT. This translates into CAISDRHRGDPGELFF.

The chain couples TRBV29-1 to TRBJ1-2; D is uncertain. V lost 2 bases, J lost 6 bases, and 13 bases lay in between. The CDR3 sequence is 13 residues long. CDR1 SQVTM and CDR2 ANQGSEA come from the germline V gene. DNA of the CDR3: TGCAGCGTTGAACCTAGGTCGGTTGATGGCTACACCTTC. Encoded protein: CSVEPRSVDGYTF.

The chain uses TRBV28 and TRBJ1-4; no definite D call. The CDR3 loop spans 13 amino acids. V was shortened by 6 bases and J by 3 bases, with 8 bases between the two germline ends. The germline gives CDR1 MDHEN, CDR2 SYDVKM. In DNA form, the CDR3 reads TGTGCCAGCAGGCGGCTTCCTAATGAAAAACTGTTTTTT. As protein: CASRRLPNEKLFF. The full variable domain, completed using reference TRBV28 and TRBJ1-4, is DVKVTQSSRYLVKRTGEKVFLECVQDMDHENMFWYRQDPGLGLRLIYFSYDVKMKEKGDIPEGYSVSREKKERFSLILESASTNQTSMYLCASRRLPNEKLFFGSGTQLSVL.

V usage is TRBV2 and J usage is TRBJ2-3; D is undetermined. Germline V CDR1 and CDR2: SNHLY, FYNNEI. V shed 4 bases and J shed 3 bases, with 14 bases lying between them. The CDR3 has 15 residues. CDR3 coding DNA: TGTGCCAGCAGTGCGCGGATCAAGGCGACAGATACGCAGTATTTT. Protein: CASSARIKATDTQYF. Full variable domain (remainder filled in from reference TRBV2 and TRBJ2-3): EPEVTQTPSHQVTQMGQEVILRCVPISNHLYFYWYRQILGQKVEFLVSFYNNEISEKSEIFDDQFSVERPDGSNFTLKIRSTKLEDSAMYFCASSARIKATDTQYFGPGTRLTVL.

The CDR3 DNA is TGTGCCAGCAGCCCCCGGGGGGACCTCAATGAGCAGTTCTTC. It yields the protein CASSPRGDLNEQFF. The chain couples TRBV7-8 to TRBJ2-1, with 7 nucleotides matching TRBD2. The CDR3 extends over 14 amino acids. V was pared by 5 bases and J by 6 bases, with 7 bases of the junction left unmatched. Per the germline V gene, CDR1 is SGHVS and CDR2 is FQNEAQ.

This rearrangement joins TRBV27 to TRBJ1-1, with a possible D match to TRBD1 (6 bases). CDR1 and CDR2 from the germline V gene are MNHEY and SMNVEV (reference sequence). This CDR3 is built from 14 residues. V dropped 5 bases and J dropped 8 bases, with 18 bases sitting between them. The CDR3 protein is CASSPTGSLGEAFF. CDR3 nucleotide sequence: TGTGCCAGCAGTCCAACAGGGAGTTTGGGGGAAGCTTTCTTT.